The entry below describes one T cell receptor (beta chain). Its cognate antigen is unknown. This sample is part of a study of T cell responses to AZD1222 COVID-19 vaccine. Study conclusions and caveats: Dominant CD4 TCR responses targeted spike regions 160-218 and 743-854. The study reported that nearly half of spike-specific TCRs target unmutated variant regions. Possibly, clonal diversity was underestimated; donors were largely white British and included more females.

V was pared by 2 bases and J by 6 bases, with 18 bases between. The CDR3 sequence is 15 residues long. Germline CDR1 and CDR2: SGDLS and YYNGEE. Sequenced by immunoSEQ multiplex PCR; TCRdb stores in-frame clones only, minus some. Here the sample spans some 69,000 clones, about 85% being singletons. Material: peripheral blood, obtained on day 0 of AZD1222 vaccination. The clonotype comes from an adult in good health. J is TRBJ2-7 and V is TRBV9; a weak D match, TRBD2 (6 bases). The CDR3 is CASSVGFFGGAEQYF. The CDR3 bases are TGTGCCAGCAGCGTTGGGTTTTTCGGGGGAGCCGAGCAGTACTTC.